The T cell receptor beta chain described here comes from a study of CD8+ T cells in alopecia areata. The sequencing template was cDNA reverse transcribed from extracted RNA. The table came from immunoSEQ multiplex PCR; TCRdb's copy has only in-frame clones and leaves some out. The sample includes 150,000 or so clones, approximately 50% of them seen just once. The CDR3 has 14 residues. The V gene's germline CDR1 is MNHNY and CDR2 SVGAGI (reference sequence). The germline V and J ends were trimmed by 10 bases and 0 bases, with 13 bases remaining between them. Sequenced sample: CD4+ T cells sorted from blood. The chain uses TRBV6-6 and TRBJ1-3; D is unresolved. The TCR sequence derives from a human donor with alopecia areata. CDR3 sequence: CATNKADSGNTIYF. The CDR3 nucleotides are TGTGCCACCAATAAGGCGGACTCTGGAAACACCATATATTTT.